This T cell receptor beta chain came from a study of regulatory T cells in long-lasting Graves disease. This clonotype was detected ten times or more. The V gene's germline CDR1 is SGHTA and CDR2 FQGNSA. Losses at the gene ends were 6 bases for V and 3 bases for J; bases not matched to a gene: 9. There are 16 residues in the CDR3. To make TCR beta libraries, researchers used iRepertoire HTBI primers and Arm-PCR of CDR3 regions. A single record per CDR3 protein comes from TCRdb applying MiXCR to the multiplex PCR reads. The sample carries hundreds of thousands of distinct CDR3 sequences, more than 10% recorded once. Time point of the sample: newly diagnosed GD, antithyroid drugs for less than 3 months. Researchers made the TCR library from RNA that was extracted from PBMCs. These data were likewise used in another study, on T cells in Graves' hyperthyroidism and ophthalmopathy. According to that study: Calling Graves' hyperthyroidism stable meant ophthalmopathy did not progress within 18 months. The TCR CDR3 was amplified in a first-round RT-PCR using the HTBI primer set. Model predictions of ophthalmopathy came a median about 6.3 months before onset.

The sequence derives from a woman aged 25 to 39 with Graves disease. This specimen consisted of peripheral blood mononuclear cells (PBMCs), obtained at new diagnosis, from a patient treated with antithyroid drugs. The rearrangement joins TRBV7-2 to TRBJ2-1; TRBD2 aligns across 9 bases. CDR3 nucleotide sequence: TGTGCCAGCAGAGCCGTAATTAGCGGGAGCTACAATGAGCAGTTCTTC. It codes for CASRAVISGSYNEQFF.